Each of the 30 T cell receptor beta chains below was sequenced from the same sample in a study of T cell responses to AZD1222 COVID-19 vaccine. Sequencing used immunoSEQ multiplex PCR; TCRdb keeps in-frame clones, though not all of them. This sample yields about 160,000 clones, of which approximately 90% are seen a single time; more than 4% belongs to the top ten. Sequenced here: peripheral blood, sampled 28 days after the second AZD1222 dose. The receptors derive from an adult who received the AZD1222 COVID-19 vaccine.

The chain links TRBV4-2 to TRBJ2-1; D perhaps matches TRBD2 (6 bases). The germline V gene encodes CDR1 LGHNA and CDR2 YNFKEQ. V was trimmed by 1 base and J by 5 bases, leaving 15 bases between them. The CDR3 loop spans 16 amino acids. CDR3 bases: TGTGCCAGCAGCCAAGGGGGACTGCGGCCAAACAATGAGCAGTTCTTC. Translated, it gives CASSQGGLRPNNEQFF.

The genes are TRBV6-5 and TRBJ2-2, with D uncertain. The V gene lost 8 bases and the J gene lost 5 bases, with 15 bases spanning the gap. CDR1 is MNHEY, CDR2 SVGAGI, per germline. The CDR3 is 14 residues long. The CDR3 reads CASAPSLRTGELFF. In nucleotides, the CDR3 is TGTGCCAGCGCCCCGAGTCTGCGAACCGGGGAGCTGTTTTTT.

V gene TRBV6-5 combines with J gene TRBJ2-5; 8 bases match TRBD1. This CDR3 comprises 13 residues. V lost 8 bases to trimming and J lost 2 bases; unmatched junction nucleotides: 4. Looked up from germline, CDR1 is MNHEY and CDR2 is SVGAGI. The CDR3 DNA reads TGTGCCAGCCAGAGACAGGGGCAAGAGACCCAGTACTTC. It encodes CASQRQGQETQYF.

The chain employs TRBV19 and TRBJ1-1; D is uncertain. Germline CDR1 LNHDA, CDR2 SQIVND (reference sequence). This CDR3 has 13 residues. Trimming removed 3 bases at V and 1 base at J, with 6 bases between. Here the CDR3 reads CASSMVPNTEAFF. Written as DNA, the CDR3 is TGTGCCAGTAGTATGGTACCGAACACTGAAGCTTTCTTT.

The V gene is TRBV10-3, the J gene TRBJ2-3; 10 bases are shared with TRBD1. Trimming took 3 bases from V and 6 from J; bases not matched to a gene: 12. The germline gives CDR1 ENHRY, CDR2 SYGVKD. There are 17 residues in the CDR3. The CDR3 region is CAISDPKDRGLGDTQYF. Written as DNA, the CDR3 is TGTGCCATCAGTGACCCTAAAGACAGGGGGCTTGGGGATACGCAGTATTTT.

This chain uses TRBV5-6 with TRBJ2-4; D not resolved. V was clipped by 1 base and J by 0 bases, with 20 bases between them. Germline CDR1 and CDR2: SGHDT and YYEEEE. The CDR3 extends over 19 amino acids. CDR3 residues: CASSLYYENRRLAKNIQYF. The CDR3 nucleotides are TGTGCCAGCAGCTTGTATTATGAAAACAGAAGGCTAGCCAAAAACATTCAGTACTTC.

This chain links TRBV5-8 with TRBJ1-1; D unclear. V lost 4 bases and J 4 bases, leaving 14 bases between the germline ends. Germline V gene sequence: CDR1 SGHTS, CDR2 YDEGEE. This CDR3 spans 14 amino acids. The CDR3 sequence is CASSLAGYSTEAFF. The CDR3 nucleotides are TGTGCCAGCAGCCTTGCGGGGTATTCCACTGAAGCTTTCTTT.

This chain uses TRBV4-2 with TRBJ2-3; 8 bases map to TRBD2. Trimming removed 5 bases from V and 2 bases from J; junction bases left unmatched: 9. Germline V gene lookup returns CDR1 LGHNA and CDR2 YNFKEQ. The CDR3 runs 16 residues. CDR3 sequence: CASSNSGGRPTDTQYF. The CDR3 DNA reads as TGTGCCAGCAGCAACAGCGGGGGACGGCCCACAGATACGCAGTATTTT.

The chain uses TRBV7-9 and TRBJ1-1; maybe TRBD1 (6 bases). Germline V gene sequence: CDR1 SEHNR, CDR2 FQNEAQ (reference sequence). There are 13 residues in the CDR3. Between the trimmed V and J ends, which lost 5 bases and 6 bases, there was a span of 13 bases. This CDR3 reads CASSEDSVPEAFF. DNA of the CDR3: TGTGCCAGCAGCGAGGACAGTGTCCCTGAAGCTTTCTTT.

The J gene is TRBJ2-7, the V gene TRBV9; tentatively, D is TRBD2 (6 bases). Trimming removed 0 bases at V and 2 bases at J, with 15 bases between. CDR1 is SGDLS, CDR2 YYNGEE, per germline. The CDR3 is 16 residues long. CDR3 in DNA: TGTGCCAGCAGCGTAGGGGGAGGAGGGGCTCCCTACGAGCAGTACTTC. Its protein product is CASSVGGGGAPYEQYF.

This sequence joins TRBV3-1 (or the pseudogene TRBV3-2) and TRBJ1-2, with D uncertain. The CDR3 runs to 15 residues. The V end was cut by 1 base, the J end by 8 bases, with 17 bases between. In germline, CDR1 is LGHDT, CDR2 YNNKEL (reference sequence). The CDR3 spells CASSQGSQNFQGYTF. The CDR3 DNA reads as TGTGCCAGCAGCCAAGGCAGCCAGAATTTCCAGGGCTACACCTTC.

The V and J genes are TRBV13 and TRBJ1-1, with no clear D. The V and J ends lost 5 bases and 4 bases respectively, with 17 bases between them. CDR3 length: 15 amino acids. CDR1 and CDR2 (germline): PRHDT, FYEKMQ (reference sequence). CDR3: CASSLPAVLGTEAFF. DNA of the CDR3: TGTGCCAGCAGCCTCCCGGCAGTCTTGGGCACTGAAGCTTTCTTT.

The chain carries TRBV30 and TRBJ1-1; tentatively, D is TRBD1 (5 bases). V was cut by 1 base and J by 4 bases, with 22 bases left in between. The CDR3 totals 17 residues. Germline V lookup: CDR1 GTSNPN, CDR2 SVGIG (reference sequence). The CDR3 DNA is TGTGCCTGGAGTGACGGTGCGCAGGGCGGAAGGGGCACTGAAGCTTTCTTT. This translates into CAWSDGAQGGRGTEAFF.

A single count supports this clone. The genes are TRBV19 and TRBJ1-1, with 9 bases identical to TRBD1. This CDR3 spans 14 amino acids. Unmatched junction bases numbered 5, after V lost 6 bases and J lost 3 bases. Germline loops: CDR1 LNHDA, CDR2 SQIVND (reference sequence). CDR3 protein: CASRGQGRDTEAFF. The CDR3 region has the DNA TGTGCCAGTAGGGGACAGGGTCGTGACACTGAAGCTTTCTTT.

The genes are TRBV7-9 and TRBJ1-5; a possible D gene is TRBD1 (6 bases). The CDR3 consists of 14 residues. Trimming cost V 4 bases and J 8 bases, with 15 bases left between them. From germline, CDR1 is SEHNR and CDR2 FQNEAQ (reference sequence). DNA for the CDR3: TGTGCCAGCAGCTCAGGACAGCCGGAAAAGCCCCAGCATTTT. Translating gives CASSSGQPEKPQHF.

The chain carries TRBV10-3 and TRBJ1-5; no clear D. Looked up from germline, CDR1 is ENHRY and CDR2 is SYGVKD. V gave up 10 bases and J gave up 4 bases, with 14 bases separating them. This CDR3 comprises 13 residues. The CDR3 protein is CATAVQNNQPQHF. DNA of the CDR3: TGTGCCACAGCCGTACAGAATAATCAGCCCCAGCATTTT.

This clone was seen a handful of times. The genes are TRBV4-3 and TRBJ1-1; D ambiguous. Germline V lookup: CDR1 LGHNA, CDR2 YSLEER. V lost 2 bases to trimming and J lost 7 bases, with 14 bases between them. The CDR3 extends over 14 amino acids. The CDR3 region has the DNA TGCGCCAGCAGCCAATTAGGCGGGCTTGGTGAAGCTTTCTTT. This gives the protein CASSQLGGLGEAFF.

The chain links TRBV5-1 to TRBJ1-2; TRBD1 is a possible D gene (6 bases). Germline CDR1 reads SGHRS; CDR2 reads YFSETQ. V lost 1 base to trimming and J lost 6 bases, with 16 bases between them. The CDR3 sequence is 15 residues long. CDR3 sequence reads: CASSLTGPGRNGYTF. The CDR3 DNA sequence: TGCGCCAGCAGCTTGACAGGGCCAGGAAGAAATGGCTACACCTTC.

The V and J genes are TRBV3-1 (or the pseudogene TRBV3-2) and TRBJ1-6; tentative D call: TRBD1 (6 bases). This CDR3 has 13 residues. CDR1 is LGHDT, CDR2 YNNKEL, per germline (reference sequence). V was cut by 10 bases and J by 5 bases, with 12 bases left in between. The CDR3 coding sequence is TGTGCCACGTCCCGGGACAATAATTCACCCCTCCACTTT. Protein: CATSRDNNSPLHF.

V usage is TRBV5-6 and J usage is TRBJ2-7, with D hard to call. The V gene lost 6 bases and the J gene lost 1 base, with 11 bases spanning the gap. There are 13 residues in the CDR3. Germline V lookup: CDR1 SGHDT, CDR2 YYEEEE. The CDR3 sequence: CASTKVGSYEQYF. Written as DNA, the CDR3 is TGTGCCAGCACCAAGGTAGGATCCTACGAGCAGTACTTC. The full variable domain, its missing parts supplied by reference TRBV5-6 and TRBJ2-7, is DAGVTQSPTHLIKTRGQQVTLRCSPKSGHDTVSWYQQALGQGPQFIFQYYEEEERQRGNFPDRFSGHQFPNYSSELNVNALLLGDSALYLCASTKVGSYEQYFGPGTRLTVT.

The CDR3 region is CASSSTNEKLFF. CDR3 coding DNA: TGTGCCAGCAGTTCAACTAATGAAAAACTGTTTTTT. This chain uses TRBV27 with TRBJ1-4; no reliable D call. V was shortened by 4 bases and J by 0 bases, with 0 bases between the two germline ends. The CDR3 loop spans 12 amino acids. Per the germline V gene, CDR1 is MNHEY and CDR2 is SMNVEV (reference sequence). The whole variable domain, remainder taken from reference TRBV27 and TRBJ1-4, is EAQVTQNPRYLITVTGKKLTVTCSQNMNHEYMSWYRQDPGLGLRQIYYSMNVEVTDKGDVPEGYKVSRKEKRNFPLILESPSPNQTSLYFCASSSTNEKLFFGSGTQLSVL.

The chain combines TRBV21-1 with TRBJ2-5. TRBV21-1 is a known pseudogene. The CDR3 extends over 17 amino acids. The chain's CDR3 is CASSKTGARIGGETQYF. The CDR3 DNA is TGTGCCAGCAGCAAGACGGGGGCGCGTATTGGTGGGGAGACCCAGTACTTC.

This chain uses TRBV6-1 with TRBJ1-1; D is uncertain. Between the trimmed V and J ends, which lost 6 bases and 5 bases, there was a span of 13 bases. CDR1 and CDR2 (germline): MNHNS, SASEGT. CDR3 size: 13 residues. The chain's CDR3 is CASSRNMGTEAFF. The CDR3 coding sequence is TGTGCCAGCAGCAGAAATATGGGGACTGAAGCTTTCTTT.

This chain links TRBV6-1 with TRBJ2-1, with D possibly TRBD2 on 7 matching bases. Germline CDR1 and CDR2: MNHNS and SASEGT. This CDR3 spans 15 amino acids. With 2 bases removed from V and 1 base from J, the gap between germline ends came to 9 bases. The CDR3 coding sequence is TGTGCCAGCAGTGAAAGGGGGGGTTCCTACAATGAGCAGTTCTTC. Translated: CASSERGGSYNEQFF.

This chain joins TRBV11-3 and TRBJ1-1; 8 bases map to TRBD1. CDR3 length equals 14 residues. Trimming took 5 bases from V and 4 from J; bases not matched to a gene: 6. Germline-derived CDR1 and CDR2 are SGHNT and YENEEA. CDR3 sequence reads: CASSPGQGSTEAFF. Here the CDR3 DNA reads TGTGCCAGCAGCCCCGGACAGGGAAGCACTGAAGCTTTCTTT.

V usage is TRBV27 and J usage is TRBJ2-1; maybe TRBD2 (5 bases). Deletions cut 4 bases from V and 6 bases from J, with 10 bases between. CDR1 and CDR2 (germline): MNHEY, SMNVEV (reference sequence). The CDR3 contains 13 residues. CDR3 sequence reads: CASSSSTSNEQFF. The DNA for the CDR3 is TGTGCCAGCAGTTCCTCCACTAGCAATGAGCAGTTCTTC.

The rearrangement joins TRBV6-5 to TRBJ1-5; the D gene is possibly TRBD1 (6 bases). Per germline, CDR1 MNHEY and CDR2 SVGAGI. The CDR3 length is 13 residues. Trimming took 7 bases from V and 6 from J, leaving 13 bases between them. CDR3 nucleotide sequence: TGTGCCAGCACCCCCGTCAGGGGTCAGCCCCAGCATTTT. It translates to CASTPVRGQPQHF.

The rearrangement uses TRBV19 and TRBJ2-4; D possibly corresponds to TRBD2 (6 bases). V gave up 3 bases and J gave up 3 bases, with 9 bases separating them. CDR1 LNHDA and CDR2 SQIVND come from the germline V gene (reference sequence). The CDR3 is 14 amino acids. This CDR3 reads CASSMTGSKNIQYF. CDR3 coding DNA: TGTGCCAGTAGTATGACCGGGAGCAAAAACATTCAGTACTTC.

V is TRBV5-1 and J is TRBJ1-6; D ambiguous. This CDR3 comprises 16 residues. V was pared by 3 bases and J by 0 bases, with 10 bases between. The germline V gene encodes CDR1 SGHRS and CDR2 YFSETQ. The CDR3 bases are TGCGCCAGCAGCTCCCTGGGGAGCTCCTATAATTCACCCCTCCACTTT. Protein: CASSSLGSSYNSPLHF.

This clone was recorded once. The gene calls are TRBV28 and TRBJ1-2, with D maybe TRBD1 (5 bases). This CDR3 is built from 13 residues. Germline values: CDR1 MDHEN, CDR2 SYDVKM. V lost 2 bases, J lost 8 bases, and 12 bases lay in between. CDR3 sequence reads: CASSLGDLGGYTF. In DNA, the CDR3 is TGTGCCAGCAGTTTAGGGGACCTGGGGGGCTACACCTTC.